This record looks at one T cell receptor (beta chain) sequence and its context. Its target is not known. This entry is derived from a study of radiation and T cells in renal cell carcinoma. Study-level points and caveats: From baseline, blood top tumor clonotypes peaked at 2 weeks post-radiation. No pretreatment tumor biopsies were available for baseline clonotypes. Dominant CDR3 motifs occupied more repertoire in irradiated than control tumors.

Clones were sequenced by immunoSEQ multiplex PCR, and TCRdb holds only the in-frame ones, with some missing. Of roughly 9,600 clones listed, roughly 60% are singletons. Treatment noted: 15 Gy SBRT to primary tumor, nephrectomy 4 weeks later. Nephrectomy followed 15 Gy stereotactic body radiation by 4 weeks. The germline gives CDR1 MNHEY, CDR2 SMNVEV (reference sequence). With 5 bases clipped from V and 4 bases from J, the junction kept 6 bases outside the gene matches. This CDR3 spans 14 amino acids. The clonotype originates from a woman in her 50s with renal cell carcinoma. The V call is TRBV27, the J call TRBJ2-7; 9 bases line up with TRBD1. Sequencing was performed on tumor tissue, taken from a patient whose treatment included radiotherapy and nephrectomy. In DNA, the CDR3 is TGTGCCAGCAGTCAGGGACAGGGACAGTACGAGCAGTACTTC. Amino acid sequence: CASSQGQGQYEQYF.